This note documents a single T cell receptor (beta chain) sequence. Treatment given: oral pan-JAK inhibitor, 5-10 mg twice daily. The sequencing template was cDNA reverse transcribed from extracted RNA. Sequenced by immunoSEQ multiplex PCR; TCRdb stores in-frame clones only, minus some. The sample carries roughly 200,000 clones, 60% recorded once. Germline CDR1 and CDR2: MNHEY and SMNVEV (reference sequence). The CDR3 is 16 amino acids. The junction had 5 bases not matched to a gene; V was cut back by 4 bases and J by 0 bases. The data are from a study of CD8+ T cells in alopecia areata. Sequenced material: CD4+ T cells sorted from blood, taken at week 4, from a patient treated with tofacitinib. This receptor was obtained from a human donor with alopecia areata. The rearrangement links TRBV27 to TRBJ1-3, with 8 nucleotides matching TRBD1. Written as DNA, the CDR3 is TGTGCCAGCAGTTCGATACAGGGGGTCTCTGGAAACACCATATATTTT. Protein product: CASSSIQGVSGNTIYF.